The present T cell receptor (beta chain) was sequenced within a study of CXCR3-negative and CXCR3-positive naive CD8 T cells. Study conclusions and caveats: TRBV-TRBJ usage was alike in naive CXCR3-negative and CXCR3-positive cells but differed in memory cells. Naive cells with CXCR3 showed TRB CDR3s that were more hydrophobic than those in CXCR3-negative naive cells. It was found that naive subsets had comparable surface CD5, and TCR strength was inferred from TRB CDR3 properties.

By frequency, this clonotype registers medium-sized. Antigen unknown. CD45RO-CCR7+CD27+CD95- defined naive CD8+ T cells. All TRB cDNA libraries came from 5' RACE performed with UMI labels. TCRdb re-called the 5' RACE reads; one entry per CDR3 protein, DNA not given. The listing contains 6,700 or so distinct CDR3 sequences. Germline V gene sequence: CDR1 SQVTM, CDR2 ANQGSEA. The CDR3 totals 17 residues. The clonotype originates from a human donor in good health. Some clones in this sample may be carry-over from other donors' samples. This chain connects TRBV29-1 to TRBJ2-1; TCRdb indicates TRBD2, and absent DNA this call remains unverified. The sample consisted of naive CXCR3- CD8+ T cells from blood. Indicated subset: CD45RO-CCR7+CD27+CD95- naive CD8+ T cells lacking CXCR3 (TNR3-). CDR3 protein: CSGFGTSGGNSYNEQFF.